These T cell receptor beta chains were read from a single sample in a study of a mutant IDH1 vaccine in newly diagnosed glioma. Repertoires were generated with immunoSEQ multiplex PCR, while TCRdb's copy carries only in-frame clones and drops some. Here the sample spans 12,000 or so clones, over 75% being singletons. These receptors' targets are unknown. The source was PBMCs, collected from a glioma patient whose treatment included an IDH1 peptide vaccine. The source is a woman between 35 and 50 years old with glioma. Some clones in this sample may be carry-over from other donors' samples. The CDR3 runs from the conserved cysteine through the conserved F or W. The order of the fields is D gene, clone size, V gene, J gene, CDR3 protein, CDR3 DNA. The D gene is left open where the match is weak. Expanded clones are given a class, and other clones once, few, many or no size at all.

TRBD1,-,TRBV11-2,TRBJ1-1,CASSLNRGRLGDTEAFF,TGTGCCAGCAGCCTCAACAGGGGGCGGTTAGGTGACACTGAAGCTTTCTTT
-,-,TRBV5-4,TRBJ2-7,CASSRWTDEKGSYEQYF,TGTGCCAGCAGCCGATGGACAGACGAAAAGGGCTCCTACGAGCAGTACTTC
TRBD1,-,TRBV27,TRBJ1-2,CASSSRSYRDRNYGYTF,TGTGCCAGCAGTTCCCGTTCCTACCGGGACAGGAACTATGGCTACACCTTC
TRBD2,once,TRBV5-6,TRBJ2-3,CAGGRVSTDTQYF,TGTGCCGGAGGGAGGGTATCCACAGATACGCAGTATTTT
TRBD2,-,TRBV5-1,TRBJ2-1,CASSLEGTSGHNEQFF,TGCGCCAGCAGCTTGGAGGGGACTAGCGGCCACAATGAGCAGTTCTTC
TRBD2,-,TRBV11-2,TRBJ2-7,CASRIAGGQGHEQYF,TGTGCCAGCAGAATAGCGGGGGGGCAGGGGCACGAGCAGTACTTC
TRBD2,-,TRBV6-1,TRBJ2-5,CASKAWTSAETQYF,TGTGCCAGCAAGGCCTGGACTAGCGCAGAGACCCAGTACTTC
-,-,TRBV6-4,TRBJ2-1,CASSDWNLARGEQFF,TGTGCCAGCAGTGATTGGAATCTAGCCCGTGGTGAGCAGTTCTTC
-,-,TRBV9,TRBJ1-1,CASSVGGYTEAFF,TGTGCCAGCAGCGTAGGGGGGTATACTGAAGCTTTCTTT
TRBD2,once,TRBV5-1,TRBJ2-3,CASSYSTSGGGTDTQYF,TGCGCCAGCAGCTACTCCACCAGCGGGGGGGGCACAGATACGCAGTATTTT
TRBD2,-,TRBV5-1,TRBJ2-7,CASSLELADSYEQYF,TGCGCCAGCAGCTTGGAGCTAGCGGACTCCTACGAGCAGTACTTC
-,-,TRBV2,TRBJ2-7,CASSPTTGYEQYF,TGTGCCAGCAGTCCAACGACAGGCTACGAGCAGTACTTC
-,-,TRBV6-1,TRBJ1-5,CASSESAATNQPQHF,TGTGCCAGCAGTGAATCGGCAGCTACCAATCAGCCCCAGCATTTT
TRBD1,-,TRBV5-6,TRBJ1-6,CASSPGTGTSPLHF,TGTGCCAGCAGCCCCGGGACAGGGACTTCACCCCTCCACTTT
-,-,TRBV29-1,TRBJ2-5,CSVEEGGIQETQYF,TGCAGCGTTGAAGAAGGGGGGATCCAAGAGACCCAGTACTTC
-,-,TRBV15,TRBJ2-7,CATSRAGARDEQYF,TGTGCCACCAGCAGAGCGGGAGCGAGGGACGAGCAGTACTTC
-,-,TRBV6-1,TRBJ1-2,CASSDRLGYGYTF,TGTGCCAGCAGTGATAGACTCGGCTATGGCTACACCTTC
-,-,TRBV11-2,TRBJ1-5,CASSLGGASNQPQHF,TGTGCCAGCAGCTTGGGGGGAGCGAGCAATCAGCCCCAGCATTTT
TRBD1,-,TRBV5-3,TRBJ1-2,CARSLDIDRGAGGYTF,TGTGCCAGAAGCTTGGATATAGACAGGGGCGCGGGCGGCTACACCTTC
-,-,TRBV30,TRBJ2-7,CAWSVSVYEQYF,TGTGCCTGGAGTGTATCAGTCTACGAGCAGTACTTC